This TCR beta chain stems from a study of T cell changes during pregnancy in multiple sclerosis. Looked up from germline, CDR1 is KGHSH and CDR2 is LQKENI. With V trimmed by 6 bases and J by 5 bases, 7 bases remained unmatched. The CDR3 loop spans 15 amino acids. Profiled with immunoSEQ multiplex PCR; TCRdb holds only in-frame clones, not every one. The data hold tens of thousands of clones, with over 80% observed a single time. This TCR derives from a female donor in good health, enrolled as a control in a pregnancy study. Sequences were derived from peripheral blood, sampled in the third trimester of pregnancy. This chain joins TRBV18 and TRBJ2-1; 10 bases fit TRBD2. Written as DNA, the CDR3 is TGTGCCAGCTCCGTTACCGGGACTAGCGACAATGAGCAGTTCTTC. It specifies CASSVTGTSDNEQFF.